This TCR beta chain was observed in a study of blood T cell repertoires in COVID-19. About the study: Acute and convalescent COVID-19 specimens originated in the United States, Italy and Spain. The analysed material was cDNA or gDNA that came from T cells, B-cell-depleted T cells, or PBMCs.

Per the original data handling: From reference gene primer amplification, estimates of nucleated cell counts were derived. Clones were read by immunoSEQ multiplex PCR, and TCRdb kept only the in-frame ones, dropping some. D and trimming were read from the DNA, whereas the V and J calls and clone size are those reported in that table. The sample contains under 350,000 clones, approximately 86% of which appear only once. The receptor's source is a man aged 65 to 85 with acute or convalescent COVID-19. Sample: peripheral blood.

CDR3 residues: CASSLTHIETQYF. CDR3 nucleotides: TGTGCCAGCAGCTTAACCCACATCGAGACCCAGTACTTC. The rearrangement joins TRBV7-8 to TRBJ2-5; D call uncertain. Germline CDR1 SGHVS, CDR2 FQNEAQ. The CDR3 covers 13 residues. V was trimmed by 2 bases and J by 5 bases, leaving 9 bases between them.